The rows below give T cell receptor beta chains drawn from one sample of a study of blood T cell repertoires in COVID-19. Generated by immunoSEQ multiplex PCR, the TCRdb table keeps only in-frame clones and is missing some. In the table there are some 200,000 clones, 75% to 95% of which are singletons. Sequencing used peripheral blood. Receptor source: a man aged 50-60 years with acute or convalescent COVID-19. Both conserved end residues are part of each CDR3. D genes are given only for firm matches. Clone size appears in some rows only: once, few, many, or a class for an expanded clone.

>TRBV4-1|TRBJ2-4|NA|NA
TGCGCCAGCAGCCAAGACAGGGGTAGGAACATTCAGTACTTC
CASSQDRGRNIQYF
>TRBV11-2|TRBJ1-1|NA|NA
TGTGCCAGCAGCTACGCTGACCTAGGGAACACTGAAGCTTTCTTT
CASSYADLGNTEAFF
>TRBV11-1|TRBJ2-4|once|NA
TGTGCCAGCAGCTCGGGACTGGACCTAGCCAAAAACATTCAGTACTTC
CASSSGLDLAKNIQYF
>TRBV4-1|TRBJ1-6|NA|NA
TGCGCCAGCAGCCTCCTATCGGGGCCCCTCCACTTT
CASSLLSGPLHF
>TRBV21-1|TRBJ1-5|NA|NA
TGTGCCAGCAGCGCTAGATTCCAAATGGGGCGTAGGCAGCCCCAGCATTTT
CASSARFQMGRRQPQHF
>TRBV24-1|TRBJ2-2|NA|TRBD1
TGTGCCACCAGTGCAACGACAGGGGTCCACACCGGGGAGCTGTTTTTT
CATSATTGVHTGELFF
>TRBV3-1/TRBV3-2|TRBJ1-4|NA|TRBD1
TGTGCCAGCAGCCATGACAGGGGGCGAGAGAAACTGTTTTTT
CASSHDRGREKLFF
>TRBV7-8|TRBJ1-1|NA|TRBD1
TGTGCCAGCAGCTCCTCTTGGGTCGGGACAGTAAACACTGAAGCTTTCTTT
CASSSSWVGTVNTEAFF
>TRBV7-2|TRBJ1-5|NA|NA
TGTGCCAGCAGCAGCCAGAGGAATCAGCCCCAGCATTTT
CASSSQRNQPQHF
>TRBV5-1|TRBJ1-1|NA|TRBD1
TGCGCCAGCAGCTTGGCGGGACAGGGGACGAACACTGAAGCTTTCTTT
CASSLAGQGTNTEAFF
>TRBV30|TRBJ1-5|NA|TRBD1
TGTGCCTGGAGTGTGCGACAGGGCGTTCAGCCCCAGCATTTT
CAWSVRQGVQPQHF
>TRBV18|TRBJ2-5|NA|NA
TGTGCCAGCTCACCAGGCACCCAAGAGACCCAGTACTTC
CASSPGTQETQYF
>TRBV5-4|TRBJ2-1|once|NA
TGTGCCAGCAGCTGGACCGTCGGGAGCTCCTACAATGAGCAGTTCTTC
CASSWTVGSSYNEQFF
>TRBV14|TRBJ2-1|NA|TRBD1
TGTGCCAGCAGCCAAGCCTCCGGTTTAAGGGACAGGGTCAATGAGCAGTTCTTC
CASSQASGLRDRVNEQFF
>TRBV7-3|TRBJ2-1|NA|TRBD2
TGTGCCAGCAGTCGGACTAGCGGTCCCCCTCGGGATGAGCAGTTCTTC
CASSRTSGPPRDEQFF
>TRBV6-5|TRBJ2-3|NA|NA
TGTGCCAGCAAAAATCGGGTGGTCGTCGCAGATACGCAGTATTTT
CASKNRVVVADTQYF
>TRBV28|TRBJ1-2|NA|TRBD1
TGTGCCAGCAGAACTGGACAGGGGCTTTATGGCTACACCTTC
CASRTGQGLYGYTF
>TRBV27|TRBJ2-7|NA|NA
TGTGCCAGCAGTAAATGGACAGACTCCTACGAGCAGTACTTC
CASSKWTDSYEQYF
>TRBV30|TRBJ2-7|NA|TRBD2
TGTGCCTGGAGGGGGTCGGGAGGGCCGAGAAGCTACGAGCAGTACTTC
CAWRGSGGPRSYEQYF
>TRBV19|TRBJ1-1|NA|TRBD1
TGTGCCAGTAGTAAGGCAGGGGGCGGGTTTAGGGCTGAAGCTTTCTTT
CASSKAGGGFRAEAFF
>TRBV6-5|TRBJ2-7|NA|TRBD2
TGTGCCAGCAGTTTAAGCGGGAGCAACGAGCAGTACTTC
CASSLSGSNEQYF
>TRBV19|TRBJ2-5|NA|NA
TGTGCCAGTAGTATCGGGAGAGGCTGGGAGACCCAGTACTTC
CASSIGRGWETQYF
>TRBV28|TRBJ1-2|NA|TRBD1
TGTGCCAGCAGTCTAGGACAGGCAAACTATGGCTACACCTTC
CASSLGQANYGYTF
>TRBV5-6|TRBJ2-1|NA|TRBD2
TGTGCCAGCAGCGCCGTAGGGACTAGCGGGAGACATGAGCAGTTCTTC
CASSAVGTSGRHEQFF
>TRBV9|TRBJ2-1|NA|TRBD2
TGTGCCAGCAGCGGGGGACTAGCGGGAGTAGGATCCTACAATGAGCAGTTCTTC
CASSGGLAGVGSYNEQFF
>TRBV2|TRBJ1-1|few|TRBD1
TGTGCCAGCAGCCAGACAGGGATGAACACTGAAGCTTTCTTT
CASSQTGMNTEAFF
>TRBV10-2|TRBJ2-2|NA|TRBD1
TGCGCCAGCAAAAAGGGACAGGGTTTCCCCGGGGAGCTGTTTTTT
CASKKGQGFPGELFF
>TRBV28|TRBJ1-5|NA|NA
TGTGCCAGCAGTGTCTTCAGAAATAATCAGCCCCAGCATTTT
CASSVFRNNQPQHF
>TRBV7-3|TRBJ2-3|NA|NA
TGTGCCAGCAGCTTAATGCCTAGTACAGATACGCAGTATTTT
CASSLMPSTDTQYF
>TRBV13|TRBJ2-2|NA|NA
TGTGCCAGCAGCTTAACCCGTGTGGCGGTGAACACCGGGGAGCTGTTTTTT
CASSLTRVAVNTGELFF
>TRBV5-1|TRBJ2-5|NA|TRBD2
TGCGCCAGCAGCTTAGCGGGAGCACCTCGGGAGACCCAGTACTTC
CASSLAGAPRETQYF
>TRBV4-2|TRBJ2-2|NA|TRBD2
TGTGCCAGCGGCCCAGGTGGGAGGGCGAACACCGGGGAGCTGTTTTTT
CASGPGGRANTGELFF
>TRBV30|TRBJ1-5|NA|NA
TGTGCCTGGAGTGGGCCACAGATCAATCAGCCCCAGCATTTT
CAWSGPQINQPQHF
>TRBV6-5|TRBJ1-6|NA|NA
TGTGCCAGCAGGGTAACAGGGATTTCACCCCTCCACTTT
CASRVTGISPLHF
>TRBV7-9|TRBJ2-7|NA|NA
TGTGCCAGCAGCTTAGCGACAGTCAACGAGCAGTACTTC
CASSLATVNEQYF
>TRBV7-3|TRBJ2-3|NA|TRBD2
TGTGCCAGCAGCCGTACCGGCGGGGGGTTTACAGATACGCAGTATTTT
CASSRTGGGFTDTQYF
>TRBV6-5|TRBJ2-2|NA|NA
TGTGCCAGCAGTTATGGCGGCACCGGGGAGCTGTTTTTT
CASSYGGTGELFF
>TRBV5-1|TRBJ2-7|NA|NA
TGCGCCAGCAGCTTGGCGGGAGAGTGGTACGAGCAGTACTTC
CASSLAGEWYEQYF
>TRBV4-3|TRBJ2-4|NA|NA
TGCGCCAGCAGCCAAGATATACTAGCCAAAAACATTCAGTACTTC
CASSQDILAKNIQYF